This T cell receptor beta chain was profiled in a study of T-cell reconstitution after alpha-beta-depleted transplantation in children. Notes on the study in general: Hyperexpanded clones declined; after one year, newly produced T cells mostly supplied diversity.

The V gene's germline CDR1 is DFQATT and CDR2 SNEGSKA (reference sequence). CDR3 length: 12 amino acids. Trimming at V came to 7 bases and at J to 1 base, leaving 3 bases not matched to a gene. Of note for this clonotype: Its antigen remains unidentified.

The TCRbeta library was prepared with unique molecular identifiers. One entry per CDR3 protein, called by TCRdb with MiXCR from the PCR reads. The table lists just over 950,000 distinct CDR3 sequences, about 29% of them singletons. This sequence originates from a boy less than two years old who had a stem cell transplant for SCID, so the T cells may come from the graft donor. This specimen consisted of PBMCs, mostly from graft donor cells, obtained 360 days after TCRalphabeta/CD19-depleted stem cell transplant. The J gene is TRBJ1-1, the V gene TRBV20-1; 7 bases line up with TRBD1. The CDR3 spells CSGYRGNTEAFF. CDR3 nucleotide sequence: TGCAGTGGATACAGGGGGAACACTGAAGCTTTCTTT.